The source of this T cell receptor beta chain is a study of blood T cell repertoires in COVID-19. Study-wide context: Sites in the United States, Italy and Spain provided acute and convalescent COVID-19 samples. The cDNA or gDNA used as material had been derived from T cells, B-cell-depleted T cells, or PBMCs.

Under the authors' procedure: Estimates of nucleated cell counts were drawn from the amplification of reference gene primers. Some clones are missing from TCRdb's copy, which holds only in-frame ones; the method was immunoSEQ multiplex PCR. V, J and clone size derive from that table, while D and trimming were established from the DNA sequence. The sample yields approximately 130,000 clones, 80% to 90% seen once. V was trimmed by 0 bases and J by 7 bases, leaving 12 bases between them. The CDR3 runs 14 residues. CDR1 and CDR2 (germline): MNHEY, SVGAGI. The V gene is TRBV6-5, the J gene TRBJ1-1, with D unresolved. The sequence came from a man between 65 and 80 years old with active or convalescent COVID-19. The sequencing sample was made of peripheral blood. The CDR3 sequence: CASSYSRALLEAFF. The CDR3 bases are TGTGCCAGCAGTTACTCGAGGGCTCTTCTTGAAGCTTTCTTT.